This T cell receptor (beta chain) was sequenced in a study of blood T cell repertoires in COVID-19. Background on the study: COVID-19 samples, acute and convalescent, were from the United States, Italy and Spain. The cDNA or gDNA used as material had been derived from T cells, B-cell-depleted T cells, or PBMCs.

Profiling relied on immunoSEQ multiplex PCR, and the TCRdb table lists in-frame clones only, not all of them. The repertoire holds tens of thousands of clones, with around 90% as singletons. CDR3 length: 13 amino acids. V lost 7 bases to trimming and J lost 9 bases, with 16 bases between them. The sample comprised peripheral blood. The sequence was obtained from a human donor in a cohort sampled during active COVID-19. The rearrangement joins TRBV12-3 or TRBV12-4 to TRBJ1-5; D ambiguous. The CDR3 is CASTGGPFWPQHF. CDR3 sequence (DNA): TGTGCCAGCACGGGAGGACCGTTTTGGCCCCAGCATTTT.